This is a list of T cell receptor beta chains from one sample in a study of blood T cell repertoires in COVID-19. Profiling relied on immunoSEQ multiplex PCR, and the TCRdb table lists in-frame clones only, not all of them. The data contain some 300,000 clones, roughly 90% of them singletons. Sequencing input: peripheral blood. These receptors all stem from a woman between 70 and 85 years old with COVID-19, enrolled during active disease. Each CDR3 is given without its conserved first and last residue. The D gene is left open where the match is weak. Expanded clones are given a class, and other clones once, few, many or no size at all.

clone_size	v_call	d_call	j_call	cdr3_aa
.	TRBV29-1	.	TRBJ1-1	SPHGEAGENTEAF
once	TRBV5-6	.	TRBJ2-1	ASSIRGPYNEQF
.	TRBV6-5	TRBD1	TRBJ1-5	ASKGQGEQPQH
.	TRBV5-1	.	TRBJ2-7	ASSLGLEIATYEQY
.	TRBV27	TRBD2	TRBJ2-3	ASSFLAGGTDTQY
once	TRBV30	TRBD1	TRBJ1-4	AWAGQGWEKLF
few	TRBV12-5	.	TRBJ2-7	ASGPVSSDNPSYEQY
.	TRBV5-1	.	TRBJ2-5	ASSLVGGQETQY
.	TRBV12-5	TRBD1	TRBJ1-5	ASGWTGQSSNQPQH
.	TRBV28	TRBD1	TRBJ2-3	ASSFMGTGGSDTQY
.	TRBV18	.	TRBJ1-5	ASSRGQGFNQPQH
.	TRBV24-1	TRBD1	TRBJ2-2	ATSGTGWTGELF
.	TRBV4-1	TRBD2	TRBJ2-7	ASSPRVGEGQY
.	TRBV27	.	TRBJ1-1	ASTRGAELITEAF
.	TRBV6-5	TRBD1	TRBJ1-2	ATAPTGGYGYT
.	TRBV7-2	TRBD2	TRBJ2-1	ASSLAGTSGSYNEQF
.	TRBV9	.	TRBJ2-1	ASSPEEGRGRNEQF
.	TRBV6-5	.	TRBJ1-1	ASIRIQNTEAF
.	TRBV11-2	TRBD2	TRBJ2-7	ASSFYGGAGYEQY
.	TRBV12-5	TRBD1	TRBJ2-1	ASGGDRGRNEQF
.	TRBV18	TRBD2	TRBJ2-5	ASSPPLAGGETQY
.	TRBV2	TRBD2	TRBJ2-5	ASSEEKRGGLETQY
few	TRBV11-3	TRBD2	TRBJ2-5	ASSLGEGTQY
few	TRBV5-1	TRBD1	TRBJ2-3	ASVRTGGADTQY
.	TRBV27	TRBD2	TRBJ2-5	ASSPLDGRGTQY
once	TRBV3-1/TRBV3-2	TRBD2	TRBJ2-1	ASSPWTSEVDEQF
once	TRBV27	TRBD2	TRBJ2-7	ASRPGLAGEGQY
once	TRBV4-1	.	TRBJ1-1	ASSQDRARGNTEAF
few	TRBV14	.	TRBJ2-2	ASRRDYTGELF
.	TRBV11-2	TRBD1	TRBJ1-4	ASRQGQGRATNEKLF
.	TRBV19	.	TRBJ2-3	ASSTGDLSTDTQY
.	TRBV7-2	.	TRBJ2-2	ASSSYTGELF
.	TRBV9	.	TRBJ2-3	ASSVGGRGTDTQY
.	TRBV5-6	.	TRBJ2-3	ASSLVGGGAGTDTQY
.	TRBV15	.	TRBJ2-7	ATSRDKGWEQY
.	TRBV19	.	TRBJ1-3	ASSRGSSGNTIY
.	TRBV4-3	.	TRBJ1-2	ASSRGAGAYGYT
.	TRBV5-4	.	TRBJ2-5	ASSLTGLREETQY
.	TRBV19	.	TRBJ1-5	ASSIAGQLPYSNQPQH
.	TRBV7-2	TRBD1	TRBJ1-1	ASSLLPGQGNTEAF
.	TRBV18	TRBD2	TRBJ2-3	ASSPYSILAGGPDTQY
.	TRBV7-9	.	TRBJ1-6	ASSLAGGPPLH
.	TRBV28	TRBD1	TRBJ2-7	ASSSGDRVIYEQY
.	TRBV19	.	TRBJ1-2	ASSIGQGFNYGYT
.	TRBV29-1	.	TRBJ1-2	SVYRVGYT
.	TRBV7-2	.	TRBJ2-1	ASSSDRYNEQF
.	TRBV6-2/TRBV6-3	.	TRBJ2-3	ASSIGTSTDTQY
.	TRBV21-1	.	TRBJ1-2	ASSTSGPPGDGYT
.	TRBV3-1/TRBV3-2	TRBD2	TRBJ2-7	ASSSRDYSYEQY
.	TRBV18	.	TRBJ1-6	ASSPPRGTHEDSPLH
.	TRBV3-1/TRBV3-2	TRBD1	TRBJ1-3	ASSPRTGQTGNTIY
.	TRBV7-9	TRBD2	TRBJ2-7	ASSPSGGAYEQY
.	TRBV21-1	.	TRBJ1-1	ASRGGAKLSTEAF